Below, 32 T cell receptor beta chains from the same sample are listed, as sequenced in a study of cytomegalovirus exposure and HLA in healthy donors. With 60 Vbeta and 13 Jbeta primers, the PCR was carried out. The method was immunoSEQ multiplex PCR; TCRdb's version includes in-frame clones alone and lacks a portion of them. Counted here are some 80,000 clones, 78% occurring once; the ten biggest clones make up approximately 5.6%. The sample comprised PBMCs. All receptors derive from a man between 18 and 29 years old in good health and CMV-seropositive.

This chain uses TRBV10-2 with TRBJ2-7; 7 nucleotides line up with TRBD1. This CDR3 region has 15 residues. In germline, CDR1 is WSHSY, CDR2 SAAADI. The J segment lost 2 bases and the V segment lost 3 bases, leaving 7 bases of the junction unmatched. CDR3 protein: CASSEWDSSPYEQYF. Written as DNA, the CDR3 is TGCGCCAGCAGTGAATGGGACAGTTCTCCCTACGAGCAGTACTTC.

This clone is a singleton in its sample. The rearrangement uses TRBV5-4 and TRBJ2-3, with 11 bases identical to TRBD2. V shed 0 bases, J shed 4 bases, and the junction held 4 bases outside the gene matches. Germline values: CDR1 SGHNT, CDR2 YYREEE (reference sequence). The length of the CDR3 is 16 residues. The CDR3 coding sequence is TGTGCCAGCAGCTTGGGACTAGCGGGAATCCCAGATACGCAGTATTTT. Its protein product is CASSLGLAGIPDTQYF.

The chain employs TRBV29-1 and TRBJ2-5; D gene ambiguous. CDR3 length: 13 residues. The V end was cut by 1 base, the J end by 2 bases, with 8 bases between. CDR1 is SQVTM and CDR2 is ANQGSEA in the germline V gene. Here the CDR3 DNA reads TGCAGCGTTGAAGTACGGCGGCAAGAGACCCAGTACTTC. This translates into CSVEVRRQETQYF.

The gene calls are TRBV10-3 and TRBJ2-7; tentative D call: TRBD2 (6 bases). From germline, CDR1 is ENHRY and CDR2 SYGVKD. The V end lost 5 bases, the J end lost 7 bases, and 15 bases lay between the germline ends. The CDR3 length is 13 residues. The CDR3 coding sequence is TGTGCCATCAGTCAGGGACTTCCGAGGGAGCAGTACTTC. It translates to CAISQGLPREQYF.

The chain recombines TRBV5-4 with TRBJ1-2, with 10 bases fitting TRBD1. The germline V gene has CDR1 SGHNT and CDR2 YYREEE (reference sequence). The length of the CDR3 is 15 residues. The V and J ends lost 1 base and 4 bases, in that order; junction bases with no gene match: 4. CDR3 loop: CASSLKTGGIYGYTF. The CDR3 DNA follows: TGTGCCAGCAGCTTGAAGACAGGGGGCATCTATGGCTACACCTTC.

This chain links TRBV7-8 with TRBJ2-7, with D perhaps TRBD1 (5 bases). The CDR3 loop spans 14 amino acids. Germline lookup yields CDR1 SGHVS and CDR2 FQNEAQ. The germline V and J ends were trimmed by 1 base and 4 bases, with 11 bases remaining between them. The CDR3 protein is CASSLVSGKYEQYF. As DNA, the CDR3 is TGTGCCAGCAGCTTAGTGTCAGGGAAGTACGAGCAGTACTTC.

The V call is TRBV5-1, the J call TRBJ1-1, with unresolved D. The V gene's germline CDR1 is SGHRS and CDR2 YFSETQ. V was trimmed by 5 bases and J by 1 base, leaving 6 bases between them. This CDR3 is 12 amino acids long. The CDR3 here is CASSPENTEAFF. Here the CDR3 DNA reads TGCGCCAGCAGTCCAGAGAACACTGAAGCTTTCTTT.

This chain uses TRBV28 with TRBJ2-2; the D gene is possibly TRBD2 (6 bases). Looked up from germline, CDR1 is MDHEN and CDR2 is SYDVKM. The CDR3 consists of 11 residues. Trimming took off 8 bases at V and 10 bases at J, with 11 bases between the two ends. In DNA, the CDR3 is TGTGCCAGCGGCACGCGGGAGGAGCTGTTTTTT. It is translated as CASGTREELFF.

The rearrangement joins TRBV19 to TRBJ2-7, with D maybe TRBD2 (6 bases). The CDR3 is made up of 12 amino acids. V dropped 8 bases and J dropped 2 bases, with 10 bases sitting between them. CDR1 is LNHDA and CDR2 is SQIVND in the germline V gene (reference sequence). DNA for the CDR3: TGTGCCAGTTCGCCGGGGGCCTACGAGCAGTACTTC. Translation: CASSPGAYEQYF. Together with reference TRBV19 and TRBJ2-7, the CDR3 gives the full variable domain: DGGITQSPKYLFRKEGQNVTLSCEQNLNHDAMYWYRQDPGQGLRLIYYSQIVNDFQKGDIAEGYSVSREKKESFPLTVTSAQKNPTAFYLCASSPGAYEQYFGPGTRLTVT.

The chain employs TRBV10-3 and TRBJ2-3; a weak D match, TRBD2 (6 bases). The CDR3 contains 15 residues. V lost 5 bases and J 1 base, leaving 13 bases between the germline ends. Germline-derived CDR1 and CDR2 are ENHRY and SYGVKD. This CDR3 reads CAISSRDSRTDTQYF. The CDR3 DNA sequence: TGTGCCATCAGTTCCCGGGACTCCCGCACAGATACGCAGTATTTT.

The chain combines TRBV28 with TRBJ2-3; D might be TRBD1 (6 bases). V was trimmed by 6 bases and J by 8 bases, leaving 18 bases between them. Germline V gene data show CDR1 as MDHEN and CDR2 as SYDVKM. CDR3 size: 14 residues. The DNA of the CDR3 is TGTGCCAGCAGGGGGGACACAGGACGAGGTACGCAGTATTTT. Protein sequence: CASRGDTGRGTQYF.

The J gene is TRBJ1-1, the V gene TRBV4-1, with TRBD1 matching 7 bases. This CDR3 spans 14 amino acids. The ends lost 4 bases at V and 3 bases at J; junction bases unmatched: 5. CDR1 and CDR2 (germline): MGHRA, YSYEKL. The CDR3 DNA reads as TGCGCCAGCAGCCCTATCGACAGGGACACTGAAGCTTTCTTT. It codes for CASSPIDRDTEAFF.

The chain combines TRBV13 with TRBJ1-2; no definite D call. Trimming shortened V by 5 bases and J by 6 bases, and 19 bases separated the two germline ends. CDR3 length: 15 residues. CDR1 and CDR2 from the germline V gene are PRHDT and FYEKMQ (reference sequence). CDR3 region: CASSPDLGVVNGYTF. CDR3 in DNA: TGTGCCAGCAGCCCCGACCTGGGAGTGGTGAATGGCTACACCTTC.

V gene TRBV9 combines with J gene TRBJ2-1; 10 bases match TRBD2. Germline V gives CDR1 SGDLS, CDR2 YYNGEE. This CDR3 region has 19 residues. V dropped 0 bases and J dropped 2; count of bases not matched to a gene: 11. CDR3 amino acids: CASSVGRILSGRTYNEQFF. The CDR3 DNA reads TGTGCCAGCAGCGTAGGAAGGATCCTTAGCGGGAGGACCTACAATGAGCAGTTCTTC.

The CDR3 DNA sequence: TGTGCCAGTAGTATTTACAGAAACTATGGCTACACCTTC. Protein sequence: CASSIYRNYGYTF. The chain carries TRBV19 and TRBJ1-2; D remains ambiguous. Germline-derived CDR1 and CDR2 are LNHDA and SQIVND (reference sequence). The CDR3 consists of 13 residues. V gave up 3 bases and J gave up 2 bases, with 7 bases separating them.

The chain employs TRBV9 and TRBJ1-4; D remains unclear. The CDR3 runs 15 residues. V was clipped by 0 bases and J by 6 bases, with 12 bases between them. In germline, CDR1 is SGDLS, CDR2 YYNGEE. The CDR3 loop reads CASSVEASFDEKLFF. The CDR3 region has the DNA TGTGCCAGCAGCGTAGAGGCTAGTTTTGATGAAAAACTGTTTTTT. The variable domain in full, with the rest retrieved from reference TRBV9 and TRBJ1-4, is DSGVTQTPKHLITATGQRVTLRCSPRSGDLSVYWYQQSLDQGLQFLIQYYNGEERAKGNILERFSAQQFPDLHSELNLSSLELGDSALYFCASSVEASFDEKLFFGSGTQLSVL.

The chain carries TRBV14 and TRBJ1-4; 7 bases are shared with TRBD1. CDR1 is SGHDN and CDR2 is FVKESK in the germline V gene. Losses at the gene ends were 4 bases for V and 6 bases for J; bases not matched to a gene: 8. The CDR3 length is 15 residues. The CDR3 DNA reads TGTGCCAGCAGCCGCATACGGGACAGTTATGAAAAACTGTTTTTT. Translating it yields CASSRIRDSYEKLFF. The full variable domain, in which reference TRBV14 and TRBJ1-4 provide the parts outside the CDR3, is EAGVTQFPSHSVIEKGQTVTLRCDPISGHDNLYWYRRVMGKEIKFLLHFVKESKQDESGMPNNRFLAERTGGTYSTLKVQPAELEDSGVYFCASSRIRDSYEKLFFGSGTQLSVL.

The rearrangement joins TRBV4-1 to TRBJ1-1, with D possibly matching TRBD1 (5 bases). Germline CDR1 is MGHRA and CDR2 is YSYEKL. This CDR3 contains 15 residues. V dropped 4 bases and J dropped 3 bases, with 15 bases sitting between them. This chain's CDR3 is CASSPISLRDTEAFF. Written as DNA, the CDR3 is TGCGCCAGCAGCCCTATCTCGCTCAGGGACACTGAAGCTTTCTTT.

V gene TRBV11-2 combines with J gene TRBJ2-7; no clear D. The CDR3 is 12 residues long. The germline V gene has CDR1 SGHAT and CDR2 FQNNGV. Trimming pared 6 bases from V and 5 bases from J, leaving 11 bases between. CDR3 coding DNA: TGTGCCAGCAGGACATTAGGTAACGAGCAGTACTTC. Translation gives CASRTLGNEQYF.

This clone was counted a few times. V usage is TRBV6-1 and J usage is TRBJ1-5, with 10 bases identical to TRBD1. Germline-derived CDR1 and CDR2 are MNHNS and SASEGT. The CDR3 is made up of 14 amino acids. With V trimmed by 4 bases and J by 4 bases, 1 base remained unmatched. The CDR3: CASSGQGANQPQHF. CDR3 DNA: TGTGCCAGCAGTGGACAGGGGGCGAATCAGCCCCAGCATTTT.

This chain joins TRBV5-5 and TRBJ1-1; maybe TRBD1 (5 bases). This CDR3 is built from 16 residues. Germline CDR1 reads SGHKS; CDR2 reads YYEKEE (reference sequence). V was cut by 7 bases and J by 2 bases, with 21 bases left in between. The DNA of the CDR3 is TGTGCCAGCGGACGACAGTGGGAACGAGCTAACACTGAAGCTTTCTTT. Translation gives CASGRQWERANTEAFF.

The chain employs TRBV6-5 and TRBJ1-4; 9 nucleotides match TRBD1. V trimming: 7 bases; J trimming: 8 bases; junction bases outside the gene matches: 5. This CDR3 has 13 residues. Germline V lookup: CDR1 MNHEY, CDR2 SVGAGI. The CDR3 loop is CASTDRGYEKLFF. The CDR3, as DNA: TGTGCCAGCACTGACAGGGGGTACGAAAAACTGTTTTTT.

V and J are TRBV6-5 and TRBJ2-3; D may be TRBD2 (5 bases). The CDR3 has 14 amino acids. CDR1 and CDR2 (germline): MNHEY, SVGAGI. The V and J ends lost 3 bases and 4 bases respectively, with 11 bases between them. The CDR3 coding sequence is TGTGCCAGCAGTTATAGCGCCCGATCAGATACGCAGTATTTT. It translates to CASSYSARSDTQYF.

This clone was picked up a small number of times. The V call is TRBV4-1, the J call TRBJ1-6; D not resolved. This CDR3 region has 18 residues. Trimming took off 0 bases at V and 5 bases at J, with 17 bases between the two ends. Germline CDR1 is MGHRA and CDR2 is YSYEKL. In nucleotides, the CDR3 is TGCGCCAGCAGCCAAGATTGGAGAGGGAGGCTTAATAATTCACCCCTCCACTTT. This encodes CASSQDWRGRLNNSPLHF.

The V call is TRBV5-4, the J call TRBJ1-2; D is perhaps TRBD1 (6 bases). Germline V gives CDR1 SGHNT, CDR2 YYREEE (reference sequence). CDR3 size: 16 residues. Trimming removed 0 bases at V and 3 bases at J, with 15 bases between. CDR3 in amino acids: CASSLGLTGPDYGYTF. CDR3 in DNA: TGTGCCAGCAGCTTGGGGCTTACAGGGCCAGACTATGGCTACACCTTC.

The chain combines TRBV27 with TRBJ1-5; D ambiguous. Trimming shortened V by 1 base and J by 7 bases, and 11 bases separated the two germline ends. CDR1 is MNHEY and CDR2 is SMNVEV in the germline V gene (reference sequence). This CDR3 region has 14 residues. The CDR3 DNA reads TGTGCCAGCAGTTTATGGTTCGCGGGACAGCCCCAGCATTTT. It is translated as CASSLWFAGQPQHF.

Regarding this clone: The germline gene is not matched at one end of the junction; a read error may be the cause. The CDR3 sequence is CASSSDIKLFF. In DNA, the CDR3 is TGTGCTAGCAGCTCCGACATAAAACTGTTTTTT. The chain joins TRBV7-7 to TRBJ1-4; D gene uncertain. The CDR3 length is 11 residues. Germline loops: CDR1 SSHAT, CDR2 FNYEAQ (reference sequence).

This rearrangement joins TRBV6-5 to TRBJ2-7; TRBD2 matches at 8 bases. The V and J ends lost 2 bases and 7 bases, in that order; junction bases with no gene match: 7. Germline CDR1 is MNHEY and CDR2 is SVGAGI. This CDR3 spans 14 amino acids. In nucleotides, the CDR3 is TGTGCCAGCAGTTACGCGGGTAGCGGGGATGAGCAGTACTTC. It specifies CASSYAGSGDEQYF.

The rearrangement uses TRBV6-5 and TRBJ1-2, with 9 bases matching TRBD1. Germline assignment: CDR1 MNHEY and CDR2 SVGAGI. Unmatched junction bases numbered 12, after V lost 6 bases and J lost 10 bases. The CDR3 covers 14 residues. CDR3 nucleotide sequence: TGTGCCAGCAGCTCCATCCCGGGACAGGGATCCTACACCTTC. Translation gives CASSSIPGQGSYTF.

The V gene is TRBV28, the J gene TRBJ2-1, with TRBD1 identical over 8 bases. The CDR3 totals 14 residues. The V and J ends lost 3 bases and 5 bases, in that order; junction bases with no gene match: 3. Germline V gives CDR1 MDHEN, CDR2 SYDVKM. This CDR3 reads CASSFRGPHNEQFF. The DNA of the CDR3 is TGTGCCAGCAGTTTCAGGGGGCCACACAATGAGCAGTTCTTC.

The chain is built from TRBV6-5 and TRBJ2-1; 7 bases are shared with TRBD1. This CDR3 contains 16 residues. The germline CDR1 and CDR2 sequences are MNHEY and SVGAGI. J was trimmed by 8 bases and V by 3 bases; bases with no gene match: 13. The CDR3 loop reads CASSYNPDRISDEQFF. CDR3 bases: TGTGCCAGCAGTTATAACCCGGACAGGATCAGCGATGAGCAGTTCTTC.

The rearrangement links TRBV5-1 to TRBJ2-1; no clear D. CDR3 size: 12 residues. Germline assignment: CDR1 SGHRS and CDR2 YFSETQ. The germline V and J ends were trimmed by 7 bases and 6 bases, with 11 bases remaining between them. The CDR3 region is CASHHWSNEQFF. The CDR3 DNA is TGCGCCAGCCACCACTGGAGCAATGAGCAGTTCTTC.